This entry concerns a single T cell receptor (beta chain). The data stem from a study of blood T cell repertoires in COVID-19. TCRdb's copy holds only in-frame clones and misses some; the assay was immunoSEQ multiplex PCR. There are approximately 110,000 clones in the sample; around 80% occur only once, and roughly 4% lies in the top ten. Sequenced input: peripheral blood. This clonotype originated in a human donor in a cohort sampled during active or convalescent COVID-19.

The CDR3 DNA follows: TGTGCCAGCAGCACGGGACAGATGTTCTCAGAGACCCAGTACTTC. It encodes CASSTGQMFSETQYF. The chain has TRBV28 and TRBJ2-5, with 7 bases identical to TRBD1. The germline V gene encodes CDR1 MDHEN and CDR2 SYDVKM. The CDR3 length is 15 residues. The trim removed 6 bases at V and 4 bases at J, leaving 11 bases unmatched.